Listed here are 19 T cell receptor beta chains from one sample, sequenced in a study of OX40 agonist ivuxolimab in advanced cancers. The data were produced by immunoSEQ multiplex PCR, yet TCRdb's version contains in-frame clones alone and is incomplete. This table holds 65,000 to 95,000 clones, about 91% found once. The sequencing here drew on CD4+ or CD8+ T cells sorted from blood, taken in a trial of the OX40 agonist ivuxolimab. Receptor source: an adult with an advanced solid tumor such as melanoma, head and neck, liver or kidney cancer.

This CDR3 is CASSLGQGSSTDTQYF. The DNA for the CDR3 is TGTGCCAGCAGCTTGGGGCAGGGGTCTAGCACAGATACGCAGTATTTT. The chain is built from TRBV5-6 and TRBJ2-3, with TRBD1 as a possible D gene (6 bases). Trimming shortened V by 0 bases and J by 0 bases, and 11 bases separated the two germline ends. The germline CDR1 and CDR2 sequences are SGHDT and YYEEEE. This CDR3 contains 16 residues.

The chain recombines TRBV28 with TRBJ2-1; D uncertain. The CDR3 has 17 amino acids. CDR1 MDHEN and CDR2 SYDVKM come from the germline V gene. V shed 1 base and J shed 4 bases, with 17 bases lying between them. The DNA for the CDR3 is TGTGCCAGCAGTTTATTATCCAGCTCCCAACCTTACAATGAGCAGTTCTTC. Its translation: CASSLLSSSQPYNEQFF.

The chain couples TRBV6-6 to TRBJ1-5; 8 bases match TRBD1. The CDR3 sequence is 14 residues long. Germline values: CDR1 MNHNY, CDR2 SVGAGI (reference sequence). V gave up 8 bases and J gave up 6 bases; unmatched junction bases: 9. The CDR3 region has the DNA TGTGCCAGCGGGGGCAGGGGGCTTAGTCAGCCCCAGCATTTT. This sequence encodes CASGGRGLSQPQHF.

The chain recombines TRBV6-1 with TRBJ1-4; D unresolved. Germline assignment: CDR1 MNHNS and CDR2 SASEGT. Trimming removed 3 bases at V and 8 bases at J, with 13 bases between. The CDR3 loop spans 14 amino acids. Here the CDR3 DNA reads TGTGCCAGCAGTGATGCCATAAATCGGGAAAAACTGTTTTTT. Its protein product is CASSDAINREKLFF.

V gene TRBV6-6 combines with J gene TRBJ2-4, with TRBD1 matching 10 bases. The junction had 7 bases not matched to a gene; V was cut back by 5 bases and J by 6 bases. CDR3 length: 15 residues. Germline V lookup: CDR1 MNHNY, CDR2 SVGAGI (reference sequence). The DNA for the CDR3 is TGTGCCAGCAGTATGCCGGGACAGGGGACAAACATTCAGTACTTC. Its translation: CASSMPGQGTNIQYF.

The chain joins TRBV28 to TRBJ2-7; TRBD1 matches at 8 bases. The CDR3 is made up of 15 amino acids. With 3 bases clipped from V and 3 bases from J, the junction kept 7 bases outside the gene matches. The germline CDR1 and CDR2 sequences are MDHEN and SYDVKM. The CDR3 nucleotides read TGTGCCAGCAGTTTTAGGGGGACAGGCGGCTACGAGCAGTACTTC. Protein sequence: CASSFRGTGGYEQYF.

The rearrangement uses TRBV30 and TRBJ1-1; unclear D gene. The CDR3 is 12 residues long. V was cut by 2 bases and J by 7 bases, with 11 bases left in between. CDR1 GTSNPN and CDR2 SVGIG come from the germline V gene (reference sequence). CDR3 region: CAWSPSAGEAFF. CDR3 nucleotides: TGTGCCTGGAGTCCCAGTGCCGGTGAAGCTTTCTTT.

This clone has a single count. The chain employs TRBV2 and TRBJ2-1, with 8 bases aligning to TRBD2. Trimming at V came to 6 bases and at J to 6 bases, leaving 10 bases not matched to a gene. This CDR3 region has 15 residues. Germline values: CDR1 SNHLY, CDR2 FYNNEI. CDR3 loop: CASRAGTSGGNEQFF. For the CDR3, the DNA is TGTGCCAGCAGAGCCGGGACTAGTGGTGGCAATGAGCAGTTCTTC.

The CDR3 coding sequence is TGTGCCAGCAGTTTGGGGACAGACTCACCCCTCCACTTT. Protein sequence: CASSLGTDSPLHF. The chain links TRBV27 to TRBJ1-6, with 7 bases fitting TRBD1. J gave up 10 bases and V 3 bases, and 3 bases lay outside the gene matches. Germline assignment: CDR1 MNHEY and CDR2 SMNVEV (reference sequence). The CDR3 totals 13 residues.

The rearrangement links TRBV6-1 to TRBJ1-1; 8 bases align to TRBD1. V lost 4 bases and J lost 3; bases outside the gene matches: 19. The CDR3 extends over 19 amino acids. Germline lookup yields CDR1 MNHNS and CDR2 SASEGT. The CDR3 DNA is TGTGCCAGCAGTGCGAATCAGGGGGCTGGTGGGGGAAGGTACACTGAAGCTTTCTTT. Residues: CASSANQGAGGGRYTEAFF.

The rearrangement links TRBV11-2 to TRBJ2-7; D remains ambiguous. The germline CDR1 and CDR2 sequences are SGHAT and FQNNGV. The CDR3 length is 12 residues. V was clipped by 8 bases and J by 4 bases, with 12 bases between them. In DNA, the CDR3 is TGTGCCAGCTCCGTTCCTCGGTACGAGCAGTACTTC. Translating gives CASSVPRYEQYF.

The chain has TRBV5-4 and TRBJ2-3; no firm D call. This CDR3 has 13 amino acids. Germline V gene data show CDR1 as SGHNT and CDR2 as YYREEE (reference sequence). The V end was cut by 2 bases, the J end by 3 bases, with 7 bases between. The CDR3: CASSFVKTDTQYF. For the CDR3, the DNA is TGTGCCAGCAGCTTCGTCAAGACAGATACGCAGTATTTT.

The chain couples TRBV5-1 to TRBJ2-1, with unresolved D. The CDR3 is made up of 13 amino acids. The V and J ends lost 0 bases and 10 bases respectively, with 11 bases between them. Germline V lookup: CDR1 SGHRS, CDR2 YFSETQ. CDR3 in DNA: TGCGCCAGCAGCTTGGGTTCGGCCTCCGAGCAGTTCTTC. Translating it yields CASSLGSASEQFF.

This chain connects TRBV4-2 to TRBJ1-3; D is possibly TRBD1 (6 bases). The CDR3 is 15 residues long. The V end was cut by 3 bases, the J end by 4 bases, with 13 bases between. Germline V gives CDR1 LGHNA, CDR2 YNFKEQ. The CDR3 region has the DNA TGTGCCAGCAGCCAGGACCGGACAGCGGGAAACACCATATATTTT. Encoded protein: CASSQDRTAGNTIYF.

The V call is TRBV5-1, the J call TRBJ2-1; 7 nucleotides match TRBD2. This CDR3 has 15 amino acids. The germline gives CDR1 SGHRS, CDR2 YFSETQ. V trimming: 10 bases; J trimming: 9 bases; junction bases outside the gene matches: 19. Here the CDR3 DNA reads TGCGCCCACAAGGCCGGACTAGAGTTTTCCGGTGAGCAGTTCTTC. As protein: CAHKAGLEFSGEQFF.

About this clone itself: Additional DNA sequences in this sample encode the identical CDR3. The chain carries TRBV4-1 and TRBJ2-7; 12 nucleotides align to TRBD2. Unmatched junction bases numbered 2, after V lost 1 base and J lost 4 bases. The CDR3 covers 15 residues. Germline values: CDR1 MGHRA, CDR2 YSYEKL. CDR3 coding DNA: TGCGCCAGCAGCCAAGGACTAGCGGGAGTGTACGAGCAGTACTTC. Translated, it gives CASSQGLAGVYEQYF.

V usage is TRBV11-2 and J usage is TRBJ2-1, with 11 nucleotides matching TRBD2. Germline V gives CDR1 SGHAT, CDR2 FQNNGV. The CDR3 is made up of 16 amino acids. V was pared by 3 bases and J by 4 bases, with 5 bases of the junction left unmatched. Here the CDR3 DNA reads TGTGCCAGCAGCTTCCTACTAGCGGGAGCGTACAATGAGCAGTTCTTC. Its translation: CASSFLLAGAYNEQFF.

The CDR3 sequence is CASSRQVRGYTF. The CDR3 DNA sequence: TGTGCCAGCAGTCGACAGGTGAGGGGCTACACCTTC. The V gene is TRBV28, the J gene TRBJ1-2, with D possibly matching TRBD1 (6 bases). CDR1 MDHEN and CDR2 SYDVKM come from the germline V gene. Trimming left V 5 bases short and J 8 bases short, with 12 bases between. The CDR3 totals 12 residues.

The table lists this clone with a count of one. This chain joins TRBV5-1 and TRBJ2-2; 11 bases match TRBD2. V lost 4 bases, J lost 3 bases, and 2 bases stayed unmatched. Germline V CDR1 and CDR2: SGHRS, YFSETQ. The CDR3 is 15 amino acids. The CDR3 coding sequence is TGCGCCAGCAGCATGACTAGCGGGGACACCGGGGAGCTGTTTTTT. Its translation is CASSMTSGDTGELFF. The variable domain in full, with the rest retrieved from reference TRBV5-1 and TRBJ2-2, is KAGVTQTPRYLIKTRGQQVTLSCSPISGHRSVSWYQQTPGQGLQFLFEYFSETQRNKGNFPGRFSGRQFSNSRSEMNVSTLELGDSALYLCASSMTSGDTGELFFGEGSRLTVL.